The T cell receptor beta chain under discussion was sequenced for a study of Tregs in tolerant kidney transplant recipients. Whole-study results and caveats: Biological reproducibility was not directly addressed, but technical replication error appeared minimal. Findings come from small patient numbers and require larger validation.

About this clone: Its antigen is currently unknown. Its ends do not fully match the called genes, so a read error is possible.

Germline CDR1 is SEHNR and CDR2 is FQNEAQ (reference sequence). The CDR3 is 14 residues long. The protocol was immunoSEQ multiplex PCR, while the TCRdb copy is restricted to in-frame clones and leaves out a portion. The sample consists of about 69,000 clones, roughly 89% of them appearing once. This receptor was identified in a human donor who received a combined kidney and bone marrow transplant. The specimen comprised CD4+ T cells from blood, sampled before the transplant. The gene calls are TRBV7-9 and TRBJ2-7; D is perhaps TRBD1 (6 bases). This CDR3 reads CASSFNLGTPPASF. Here the CDR3 DNA reads TGTGCCAGCAGCTTCAATTTGGGGACACCCCCTGCCTCCTTC.